The clone carrying this T cell receptor beta chain was seen at least ten times. TCRdb itself ran the 5' RACE reads through MiXCR, one entry per CDR3 protein. The sample has about 100,000 distinct CDR3 sequences, 5.9% seen once; the top ten hold 10% to 15%. Germline CDR1 is MNHEY and CDR2 is SVGAGI. The CDR3 length is 14 residues. The germline V and J ends were trimmed by 5 bases and 1 base, with 9 bases remaining between them. This sample stems from a study of identical twins. This receptor was obtained from a woman between 50 and 59 years old in good health. The V gene is TRBV6-5, the J gene TRBJ1-3; D may be TRBD1 (5 bases). The specimen was memory T cells sorted from blood. The CDR3 region has the DNA TGTGCCAGCAGTCGAGGGGCTTCTGGAAACACCATATATTTT. Translation gives CASSRGASGNTIYF.